This T cell receptor beta chain was recovered during a study of molecular identifiers for immune sequencing clone quantification. Whole-study results and caveats: Clones carrying above 20 RNA copies accounted for over 99% of effector molecules, under 1% in naive cells.

Sorted cell numbers of roughly 20,000 to 1,000,000, with 10%, 30% or 50% RNA, served as input for naive CD8 libraries. For naive CD8 T cells, sorting used the CD8+CD4-CCR7+CD45RA+ phenotype. This clonotype was recorded many times. What it binds is unknown. Germline lookup yields CDR1 SQVTM and CDR2 ANQGSEA. The CDR3 extends over 16 amino acids. Trimming took 3 bases from V and 4 from J, leaving 20 bases between them. Generation of bulk TCR libraries relied on previously described methods and listed TCR primers. TCRdb reprocessed the PCR reads via MiXCR and lists one record per CDR3 protein. The sample consists of roughly 630,000 distinct CDR3 sequences, 25% of them appearing once.

The material sequenced was naive CD8+ T cells from blood, with Jurkat cell RNA spiked in. Stated subset: FACS-sorted CD8+CD4-CCR7+CD45RA+ naive T cells. V and J are TRBV29-1 and TRBJ2-3; D is unclear. The clonotype comes from a human donor in good health. Some libraries in this study had Jurkat cell RNA spiked in. For the CDR3, the DNA is TGCAGCGTTGATGTCCCGCCTTACACCCCCCCAGATACGCAGTATTTT. Protein: CSVDVPPYTPPDTQYF.